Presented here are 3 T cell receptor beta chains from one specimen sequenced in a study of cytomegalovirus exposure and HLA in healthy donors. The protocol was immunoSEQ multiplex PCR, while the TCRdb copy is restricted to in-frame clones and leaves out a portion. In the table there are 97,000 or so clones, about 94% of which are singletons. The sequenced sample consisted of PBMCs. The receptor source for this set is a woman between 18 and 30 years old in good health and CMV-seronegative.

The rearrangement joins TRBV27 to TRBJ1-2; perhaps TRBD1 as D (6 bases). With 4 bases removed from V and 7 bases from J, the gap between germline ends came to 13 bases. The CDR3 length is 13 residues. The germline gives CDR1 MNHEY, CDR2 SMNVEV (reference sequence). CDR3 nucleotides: TGTGCCAGCAGTTACTCAGGGGTTTCTGGCTACACCTTC. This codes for CASSYSGVSGYTF.

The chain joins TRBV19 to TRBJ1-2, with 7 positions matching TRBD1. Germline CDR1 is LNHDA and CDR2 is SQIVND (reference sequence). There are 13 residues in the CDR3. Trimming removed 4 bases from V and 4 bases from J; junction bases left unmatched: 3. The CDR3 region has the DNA TGTGCCAGTAGTAGACAGGGAAGCTATGGCTACACCTTC. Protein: CASSRQGSYGYTF.

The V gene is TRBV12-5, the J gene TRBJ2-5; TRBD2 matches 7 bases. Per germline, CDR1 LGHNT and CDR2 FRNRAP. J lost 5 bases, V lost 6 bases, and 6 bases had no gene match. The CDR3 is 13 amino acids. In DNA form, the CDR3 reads TGTGCTAGTGGGCCGGGCGGGAGTGAGACCCAGTACTTC. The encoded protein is CASGPGGSETQYF.